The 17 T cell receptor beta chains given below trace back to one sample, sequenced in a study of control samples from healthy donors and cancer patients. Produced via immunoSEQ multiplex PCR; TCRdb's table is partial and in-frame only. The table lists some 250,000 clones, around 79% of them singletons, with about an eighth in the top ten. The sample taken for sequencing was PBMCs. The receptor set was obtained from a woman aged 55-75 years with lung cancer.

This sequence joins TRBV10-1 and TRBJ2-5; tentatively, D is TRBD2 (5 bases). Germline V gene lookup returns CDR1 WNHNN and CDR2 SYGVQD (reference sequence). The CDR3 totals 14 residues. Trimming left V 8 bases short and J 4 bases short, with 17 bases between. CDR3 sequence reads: CASAPSTIGETQYF. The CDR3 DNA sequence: TGCGCCAGCGCTCCCTCGACTATCGGAGAGACCCAGTACTTC.

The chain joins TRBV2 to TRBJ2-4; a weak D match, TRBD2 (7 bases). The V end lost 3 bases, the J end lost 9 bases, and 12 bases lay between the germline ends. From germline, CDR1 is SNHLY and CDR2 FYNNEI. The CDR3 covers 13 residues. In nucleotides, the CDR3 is TGTGCCAGCAGTGACGGAGGGGGGGGCATTCAGTACTTC. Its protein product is CASSDGGGGIQYF.

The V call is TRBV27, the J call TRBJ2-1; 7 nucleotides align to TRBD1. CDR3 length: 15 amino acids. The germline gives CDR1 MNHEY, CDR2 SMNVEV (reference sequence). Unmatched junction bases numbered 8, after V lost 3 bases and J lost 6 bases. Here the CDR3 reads CASSFEGATFNEQFF. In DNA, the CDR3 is TGTGCCAGCAGTTTCGAGGGGGCTACATTCAATGAGCAGTTCTTC.

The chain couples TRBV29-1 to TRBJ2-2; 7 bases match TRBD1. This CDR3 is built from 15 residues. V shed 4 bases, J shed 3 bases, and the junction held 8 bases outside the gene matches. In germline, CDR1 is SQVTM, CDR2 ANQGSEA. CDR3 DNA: TGCAGCGTTGCGGTCAGGGGGAGCGACACCGGGGAGCTGTTTTTT. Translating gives CSVAVRGSDTGELFF.

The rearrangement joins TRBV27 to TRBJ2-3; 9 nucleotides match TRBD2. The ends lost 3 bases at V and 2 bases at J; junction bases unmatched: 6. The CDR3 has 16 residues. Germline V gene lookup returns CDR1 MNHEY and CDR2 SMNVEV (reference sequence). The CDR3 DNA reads TGTGCCAGCAGTTTCGCCGCGGGAGGGCTCACAGATACGCAGTATTTT. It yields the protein CASSFAAGGLTDTQYF.

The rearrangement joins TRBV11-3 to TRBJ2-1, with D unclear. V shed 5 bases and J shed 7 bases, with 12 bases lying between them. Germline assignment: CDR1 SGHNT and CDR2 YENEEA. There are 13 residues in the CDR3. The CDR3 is CASSPTSLNEQFF. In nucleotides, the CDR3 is TGTGCCAGCAGCCCTACAAGCCTAAATGAGCAGTTCTTC.

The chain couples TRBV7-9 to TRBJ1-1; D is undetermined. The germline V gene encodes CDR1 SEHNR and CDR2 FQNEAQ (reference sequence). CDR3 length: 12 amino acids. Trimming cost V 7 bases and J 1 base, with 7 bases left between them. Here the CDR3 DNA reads TGTGCCAGCACCGTATCGAACACTGAAGCTTTCTTT. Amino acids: CASTVSNTEAFF.

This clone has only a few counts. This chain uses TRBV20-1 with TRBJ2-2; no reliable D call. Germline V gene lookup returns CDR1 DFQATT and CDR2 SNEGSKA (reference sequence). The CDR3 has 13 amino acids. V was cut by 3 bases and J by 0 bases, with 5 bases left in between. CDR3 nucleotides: TGCAGTGCTAGTGGTACGAACACCGGGGAGCTGTTTTTT. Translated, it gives CSASGTNTGELFF.

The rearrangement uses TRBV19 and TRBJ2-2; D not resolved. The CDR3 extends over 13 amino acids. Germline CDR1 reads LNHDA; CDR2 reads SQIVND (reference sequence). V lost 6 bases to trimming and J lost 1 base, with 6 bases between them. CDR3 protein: CASRWGNTGELFF. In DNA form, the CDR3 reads TGTGCCAGTAGGTGGGGGAACACCGGGGAGCTGTTTTTT. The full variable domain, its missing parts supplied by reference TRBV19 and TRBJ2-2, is DGGITQSPKYLFRKEGQNVTLSCEQNLNHDAMYWYRQDPGQGLRLIYYSQIVNDFQKGDIAEGYSVSREKKESFPLTVTSAQKNPTAFYLCASRWGNTGELFFGEGSRLTVL.

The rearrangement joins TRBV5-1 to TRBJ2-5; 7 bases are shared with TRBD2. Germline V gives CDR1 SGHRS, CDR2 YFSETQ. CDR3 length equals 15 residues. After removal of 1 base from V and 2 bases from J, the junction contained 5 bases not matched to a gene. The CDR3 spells CASSLPSGTQETQYF. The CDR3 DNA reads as TGCGCCAGCAGCTTGCCTAGCGGAACGCAAGAGACCCAGTACTTC. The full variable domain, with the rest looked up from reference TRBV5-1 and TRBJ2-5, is KAGVTQTPRYLIKTRGQQVTLSCSPISGHRSVSWYQQTPGQGLQFLFEYFSETQRNKGNFPGRFSGRQFSNSRSEMNVSTLELGDSALYLCASSLPSGTQETQYFGPGTRLLVL.

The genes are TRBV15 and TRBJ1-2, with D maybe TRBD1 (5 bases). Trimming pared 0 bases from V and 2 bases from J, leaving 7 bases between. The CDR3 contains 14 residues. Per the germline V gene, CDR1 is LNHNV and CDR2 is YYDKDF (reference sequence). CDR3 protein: CATSRDQGNYGYTF. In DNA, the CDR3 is TGTGCCACCAGCAGAGATCAGGGAAACTATGGCTACACCTTC.

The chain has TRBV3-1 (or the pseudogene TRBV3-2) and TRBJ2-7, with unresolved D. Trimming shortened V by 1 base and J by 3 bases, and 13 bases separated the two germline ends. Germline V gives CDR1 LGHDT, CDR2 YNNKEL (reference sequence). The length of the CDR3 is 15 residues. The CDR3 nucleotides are TGTGCCAGCAGCCAAGCCCCGGCGGAGAACTACGAGCAGTACTTC. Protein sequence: CASSQAPAENYEQYF.

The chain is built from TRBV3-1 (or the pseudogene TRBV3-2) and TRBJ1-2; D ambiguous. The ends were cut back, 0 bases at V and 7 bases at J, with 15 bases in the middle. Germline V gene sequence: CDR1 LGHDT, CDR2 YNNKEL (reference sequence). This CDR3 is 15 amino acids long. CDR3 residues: CASSQDQIGVRGYTF. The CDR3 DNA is TGTGCCAGCAGCCAAGATCAGATTGGTGTTCGTGGCTACACCTTC.

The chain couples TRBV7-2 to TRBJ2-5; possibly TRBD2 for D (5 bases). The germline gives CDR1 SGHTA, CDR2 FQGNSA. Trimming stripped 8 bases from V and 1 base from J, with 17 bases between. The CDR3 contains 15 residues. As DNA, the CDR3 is TGTGCCAGCGAAAAGGCGGAGGAGGTCCAAGAGACCCAGTACTTC. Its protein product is CASEKAEEVQETQYF.

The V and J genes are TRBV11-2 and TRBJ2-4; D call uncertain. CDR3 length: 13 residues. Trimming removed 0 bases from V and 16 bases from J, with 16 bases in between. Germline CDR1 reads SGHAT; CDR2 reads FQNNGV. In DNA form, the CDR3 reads TGTGCCAGCAGCTTAGATGAGGCCTCCCCTTCATACTTC. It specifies CASSLDEASPSYF.

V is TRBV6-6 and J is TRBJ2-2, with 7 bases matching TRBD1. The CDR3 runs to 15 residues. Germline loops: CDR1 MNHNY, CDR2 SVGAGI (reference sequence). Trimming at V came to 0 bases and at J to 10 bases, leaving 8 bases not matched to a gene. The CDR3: CASSYSGTVLEELFF. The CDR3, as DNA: TGTGCCAGCAGTTACTCCGGGACAGTCCTAGAGGAGCTGTTTTTT.

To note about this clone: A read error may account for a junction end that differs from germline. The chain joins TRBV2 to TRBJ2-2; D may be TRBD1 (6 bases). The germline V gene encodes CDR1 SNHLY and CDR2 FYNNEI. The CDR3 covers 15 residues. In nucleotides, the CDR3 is TGTGCCAGCGGTGAACAGGGATTGAACACCGGGGAGCTGTTTTTT. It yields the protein CASGEQGLNTGELFF. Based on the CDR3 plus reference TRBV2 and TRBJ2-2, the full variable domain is EPEVTQTPSHQVTQMGQEVILRCVPISNHLYFYWYRQILGQKVEFLVSFYNNEISEKSEIFDDQFSVERPDGSNFTLKIRSTKLEDSAMYFCASGEQGLNTGELFFGEGSRLTVL.